What follows are 18 T cell receptor beta chains derived from one specimen sequenced in a study of tumor-infiltrating lymphocytes in primary liver carcinoma. Alongside blood RNA obtained from unsorted whole blood, germline DNA was also extracted. Total RNA (around 500 ng) served as template for TCR beta cDNA synthesis primed by a constant-region primer. Investigators got TCR beta libraries out of three nested multiplex PCR rounds, done with slightly modified ARM-PCR. A C-beta reverse primer was combined with TRBV1-TRBV30 forward primers in the first two PCR rounds, and each round had approximately 10 cycles. TCRdb recomputed calls from the multiplex PCR reads with MiXCR, one row per CDR3 protein. The sample lists 190,000 or so distinct CDR3 sequences; roughly 61% were seen once. The sample comprised peripheral blood. These receptors came from a woman aged 55 to 70 with primary liver carcinoma and hepatitis B virus infection.

This clonotype was counted only a few times. The genes are TRBV28 and TRBJ1-4; D is perhaps TRBD1 (5 bases). Between the trimmed V and J ends, which lost 3 bases and 3 bases, there was a span of 11 bases. From germline, CDR1 is MDHEN and CDR2 SYDVKM. The CDR3 spans 15 residues. The CDR3 coding sequence is TGTGCCAGCAGTTTGGTCGGGGCAGCTAATGAAAAACTGTTTTTT. Translation: CASSLVGAANEKLFF.

To note about this clonotype: The final CDR3 position lacks the conserved phenylalanine or tryptophan, pointing to a likely read error. The J gene is TRBJ2-1, the V gene TRBV29-1; the match to TRBD2 covers 11 bases. Germline CDR1 SQVTM, CDR2 ANQGSEA. The CDR3 extends over 18 amino acids. V shed 5 bases and J 8 bases; nucleotides not matched to a gene: 20. This CDR3 reads CSVPPLAGGPSGLYEQFL. The CDR3 DNA sequence: TGCAGCGTTCCACCCTTAGCGGGAGGGCCCTCCGGTCTTTATGAGCAGTTCTTA.

Comments on this clonotype: A much larger clone differs from this one at a single base, so this may be a read error. The chain uses TRBV14 and TRBJ2-1; 7 positions match TRBD1. The CDR3 has 13 residues. In germline, CDR1 is SGHDN, CDR2 FVKESK. The CDR3 nucleotides read TGTGTCAGCAGCCAAGACAGGGTTGGAGAGCAGTTCTTC. Protein: CVSSQDRVGEQFF. The whole variable domain, remainder taken from reference TRBV14 and TRBJ2-1, is EAGVTQFPSHSVIEKGQTVTLRCDPISGHDNLYWYRRVMGKEIKFLLHFVKESKQDESGMPNNRFLAERTGGTYSTLKVQPAELEDSGVYFCVSSQDRVGEQFFGPGTRLTVL.

The chain is built from TRBV5-1 and TRBJ1-2; 9 nucleotides agree with TRBD1. Trimming took 7 bases from V and 4 from J; bases not matched to a gene: 8. Germline lookup yields CDR1 SGHRS and CDR2 YFSETQ. CDR3 length equals 14 residues. This chain's CDR3 is CASGLGQGTYGYTF. CDR3 nucleotides: TGCGCCAGCGGCCTAGGACAGGGGACCTATGGCTACACCTTC.

On this clonotype itself: The junction departs from germline at one end; a sequencing error may be responsible. The chain employs TRBV11-2 and TRBJ2-1; TRBD2 agrees at 11 bases. The CDR3 loop spans 16 amino acids. The V gene's germline CDR1 is SGHAT and CDR2 FQNNGV. The chain's CDR3 is CASSPSSGRSDNEQFF. The CDR3 region has the DNA TGTGCCAGCAGCCCTTCTAGCGGGAGGTCCGATAATGAGCAGTTCTTT.

The rearrangement links TRBV7-3 to TRBJ1-1, with TRBD1 matching 8 bases. CDR3 length equals 13 residues. The germline CDR1 and CDR2 sequences are SGHTA and FQGTGA. The trim removed 6 bases at V and 3 bases at J, leaving 3 bases unmatched. The CDR3 reads CASSQDRDTEAFF. CDR3 sequence (DNA): TGTGCCAGCAGTCAGGACAGGGACACTGAAGCTTTCTTT.

This clonotype was seen ten or more times. The rearrangement uses TRBV11-1 and TRBJ1-3, with D unresolved. Trimming cost V 10 bases and J 0 bases, with 7 bases left between them. The CDR3 spans 12 residues. Germline V lookup: CDR1 SGHAT, CDR2 FQDESV (reference sequence). The CDR3 region is CATGTSGNTIYF. In DNA form, the CDR3 reads TGTGCCACCGGCACCTCTGGAAACACCATATATTTT. Based on the CDR3 plus reference TRBV11-1 and TRBJ1-3, the full variable domain is EAEVAQSPRYKITEKSQAVAFWCDPISGHATLYWYRQILGQGPELLVQFQDESVVDDSQLPKDRFSAERLKGVDSTLKIQPAELGDSAMYLCATGTSGNTIYFGEGSWLTVV.

Of note for this clonotype: Being one base from a much bigger clone, this may be a read error. The CDR3 does not end in the conserved phenylalanine or tryptophan, so this is likely a read error. The V call is TRBV11-1, the J call TRBJ2-7; D remains unclear. V shed 5 bases and J shed 0 bases, with 5 bases lying between them. Germline V gene sequence: CDR1 SGHAT, CDR2 FQDESV (reference sequence). The CDR3 runs 12 residues. CDR3 sequence (DNA): TGTGCCAGCAGCCCTGACTCCTACGAGCAGTACCTC. This translates into CASSPDSYEQYL.

Notes on this clonotype: At one of its ends the junction is not consistent with the germline gene, which may arise from a read error. The chain joins TRBV11-3 to TRBJ1-2; the D gene is possibly TRBD1 (5 bases). The CDR3 totals 13 residues. Germline-derived CDR1 and CDR2 are SGHNT and YENEEA. CDR3 nucleotide sequence: TGTGCCAGCAGCCTGGACACTAACTATGACTACACCTTC. Translating gives CASSLDTNYDYTF.

This clonotype was recorded at least ten times. Here the CDR3 DNA reads TGTGCCAGCAGTCTGGACAGGGGTGGGGACACCGGGGAGCTGTTTTTT. Amino acid sequence: CASSLDRGGDTGELFF. The genes are TRBV6-5 and TRBJ2-2; 9 nucleotides line up with TRBD1. This CDR3 region has 16 residues. V lost 5 bases, J lost 3 bases, and 7 bases stayed unmatched. Germline CDR1 is MNHEY and CDR2 is SVGAGI.

As regards this clonotype: Possible read error: a much larger clone is one base away. As the CDR3 is not closed by the conserved phenylalanine or tryptophan, this likely results from a read error. V is TRBV29-1 and J is TRBJ2-7; TRBD2 matches at 13 bases. This CDR3 comprises 12 residues. Germline CDR1 and CDR2: SQVTM and ANQGSEA. The J segment lost 6 bases and the V segment lost 6 bases, leaving 2 bases of the junction unmatched. CDR3 bases: TGCAGCGTACTAGCGGGAGGGGGCGAGCAGTACTGC. Translating gives CSVLAGGGEQYC.

This clonotype was picked up one time. It may be a read error: a sequence one base away is much more abundant. The chain has TRBV10-3 and TRBJ2-7; tentatively, D is TRBD2 (5 bases). This CDR3 region has 16 residues. Germline V gives CDR1 ENHRY, CDR2 SYGVKD. The CDR3 nucleotides read TGTGCCATCAGTGAGTCAAGGAGCGGAACCTCCTACGGGCAGTACTTC. Protein: CAISESRSGTSYGQYF.

This clonotype was recorded a few times. The CDR3 DNA reads TGCGCCAGCAGCTTACATACTACAGATACGCAGTATTTT. This translates into CASSLHTTDTQYF. The chain carries TRBV5-1 and TRBJ2-3; D gene ambiguous. There are 13 residues in the CDR3. V lost 2 bases and J lost 3, with 7 bases in between. Per the germline V gene, CDR1 is SGHRS and CDR2 is YFSETQ.

This clonotype appeared once. A single base separates this from a much larger clone, so it may be a read error. The chain employs TRBV13 and TRBJ1-1, with a possible D match to TRBD1 (5 bases). Germline CDR1 and CDR2: PRHDT and FYEKMQ (reference sequence). The CDR3 sequence is 13 residues long. The CDR3 protein is CARSFDGATEAFF. The CDR3 DNA is TGTGCCAGGAGCTTCGATGGGGCCACTGAAGCTTTCTTT.

Of note for this clonotype: A much bigger clone sits one base away, suggesting this may be a read error. This rearrangement joins TRBV14 to TRBJ2-1, with 16 positions matching TRBD2. This CDR3 spans 17 amino acids. The germline V gene encodes CDR1 SGHDN and CDR2 FVKESK. The CDR3 nucleotides read TGTGCCAACAGCCCCACCCAGGGACTAGCGGGAGGGGATGAGCAGTTCTTC. Translating gives CANSPTQGLAGGDEQFF.

A remark on this clonotype: One junction end does not reproduce the germline sequence, and a read error may be involved. The V gene is TRBV6-5, the J gene TRBJ2-3; no firm D call. Germline CDR1 is MNHEY and CDR2 is SVGAGI. The CDR3 is made up of 12 amino acids. The CDR3 bases are TGTGTCAGCAGTGATCCCTTGGGTACACAGTATTTT. Amino acid sequence: CVSSDPLGTQYF.

V gene TRBV7-8 combines with J gene TRBJ2-1; 11 nucleotides line up with TRBD2. The trim removed 2 bases at V and 6 bases at J, leaving 6 bases unmatched. CDR1 SGHVS and CDR2 FQNEAQ come from the germline V gene. The CDR3 is 16 amino acids. CDR3 in DNA: TGTGCCAGCAGCTTATTTGCGACTAGCGGGACCAATGAGCAGTTCTTC. This gives the protein CASSLFATSGTNEQFF.

Many counts were recorded for this clonotype. The chain recombines TRBV4-2 with TRBJ2-4, with no clear D. The CDR3 runs to 13 residues. Germline loops: CDR1 LGHNA, CDR2 YNFKEQ. V was clipped by 0 bases and J by 4 bases, with 4 bases between them. CDR3 in DNA: TGTGCCAGCAGCCAAGAGGGTAAAAACATTCAGTACTTC. This gives the protein CASSQEGKNIQYF.